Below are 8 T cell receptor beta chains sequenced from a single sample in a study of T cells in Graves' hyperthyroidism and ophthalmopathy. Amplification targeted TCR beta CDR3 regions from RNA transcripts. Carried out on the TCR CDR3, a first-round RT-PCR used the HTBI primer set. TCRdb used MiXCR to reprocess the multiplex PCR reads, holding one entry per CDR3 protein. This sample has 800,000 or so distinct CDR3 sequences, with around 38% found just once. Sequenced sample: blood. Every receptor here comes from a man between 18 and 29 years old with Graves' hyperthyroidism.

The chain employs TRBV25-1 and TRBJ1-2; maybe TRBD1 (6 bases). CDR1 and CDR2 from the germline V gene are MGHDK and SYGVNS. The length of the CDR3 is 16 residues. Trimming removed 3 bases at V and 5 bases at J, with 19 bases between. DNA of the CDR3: TGTGCCAGCAGTGATAACGGAAGGGGGGCCCCTTATGGCTACACCTTC. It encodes CASSDNGRGAPYGYTF.

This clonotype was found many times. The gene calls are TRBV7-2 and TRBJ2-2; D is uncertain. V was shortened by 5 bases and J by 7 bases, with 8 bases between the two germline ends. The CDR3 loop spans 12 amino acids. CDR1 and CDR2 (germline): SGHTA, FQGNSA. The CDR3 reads CASSGRDGELFF. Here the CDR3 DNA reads TGTGCCAGCAGCGGAAGGGACGGGGAGCTGTTTTTT.

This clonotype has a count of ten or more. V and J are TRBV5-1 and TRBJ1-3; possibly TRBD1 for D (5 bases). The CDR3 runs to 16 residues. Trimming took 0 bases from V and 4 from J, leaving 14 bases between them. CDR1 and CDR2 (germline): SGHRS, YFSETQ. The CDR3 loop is CASSLEGQAEGNTIYF. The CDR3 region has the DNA TGCGCCAGCAGCTTGGAGGGGCAGGCGGAGGGAAACACCATATATTTT.

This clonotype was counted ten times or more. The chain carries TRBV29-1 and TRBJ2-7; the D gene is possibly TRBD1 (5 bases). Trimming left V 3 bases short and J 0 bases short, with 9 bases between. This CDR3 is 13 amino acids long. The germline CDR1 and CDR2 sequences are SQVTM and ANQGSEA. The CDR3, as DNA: TGCAGCGTTGAGGCAGACAGCTCCTACGAGCAGTACTTC. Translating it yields CSVEADSSYEQYF.

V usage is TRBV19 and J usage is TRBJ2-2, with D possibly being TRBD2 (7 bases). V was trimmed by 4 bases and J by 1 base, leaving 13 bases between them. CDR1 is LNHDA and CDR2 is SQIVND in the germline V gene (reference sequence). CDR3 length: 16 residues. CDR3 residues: CASSTGGPMNTGELFF. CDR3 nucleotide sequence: TGTGCCAGTAGTACCGGGGGGCCCATGAACACCGGGGAGCTGTTTTTT. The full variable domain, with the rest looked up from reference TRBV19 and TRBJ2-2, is DGGITQSPKYLFRKEGQNVTLSCEQNLNHDAMYWYRQDPGQGLRLIYYSQIVNDFQKGDIAEGYSVSREKKESFPLTVTSAQKNPTAFYLCASSTGGPMNTGELFFGEGSRLTVL.

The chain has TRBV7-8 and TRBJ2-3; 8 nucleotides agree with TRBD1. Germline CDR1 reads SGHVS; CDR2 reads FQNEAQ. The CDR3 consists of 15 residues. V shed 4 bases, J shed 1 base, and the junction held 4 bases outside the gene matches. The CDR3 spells CASSSGQVRTDTQYF. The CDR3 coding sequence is TGTGCCAGCAGCTCGGGACAGGTCCGCACAGATACGCAGTATTTT. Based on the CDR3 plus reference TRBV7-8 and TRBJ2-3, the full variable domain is GAGVSQSPRYKVAKRGQDVALRCDPISGHVSLFWYQQALGQGPEFLTYFQNEAQLDKSGLPSDRFFAERPEGSVSTLKIQRTQQEDSAVYLCASSSGQVRTDTQYFGPGTRLTVL.

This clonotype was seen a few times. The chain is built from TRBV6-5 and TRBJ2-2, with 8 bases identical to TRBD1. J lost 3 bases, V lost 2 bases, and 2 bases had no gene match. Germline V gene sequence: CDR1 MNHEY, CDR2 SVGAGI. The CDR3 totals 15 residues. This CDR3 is CASSYDRGDTGELFF. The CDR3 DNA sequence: TGTGCCAGCAGTTACGACAGGGGCGACACCGGGGAGCTGTTTTTT.

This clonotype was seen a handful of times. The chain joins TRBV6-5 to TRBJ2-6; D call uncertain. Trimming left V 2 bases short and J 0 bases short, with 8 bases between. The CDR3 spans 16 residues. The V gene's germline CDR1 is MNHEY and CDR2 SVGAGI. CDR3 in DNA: TGTGCCAGCAGTTACGGGGTTCCCTCTGGGGCCAACGTCCTGACTTTC. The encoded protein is CASSYGVPSGANVLTF.